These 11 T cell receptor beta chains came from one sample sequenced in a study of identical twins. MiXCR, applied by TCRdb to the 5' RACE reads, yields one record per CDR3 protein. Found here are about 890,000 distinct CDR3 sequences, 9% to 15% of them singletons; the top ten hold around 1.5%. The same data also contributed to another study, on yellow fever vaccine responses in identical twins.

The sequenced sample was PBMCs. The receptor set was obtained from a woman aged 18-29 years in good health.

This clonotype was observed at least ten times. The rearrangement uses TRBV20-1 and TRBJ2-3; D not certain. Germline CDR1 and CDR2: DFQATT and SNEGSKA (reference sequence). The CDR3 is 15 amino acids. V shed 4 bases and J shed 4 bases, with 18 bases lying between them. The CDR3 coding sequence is TGCAGTGCTACCGGAGCATTTTCCTTATCAGATACGCAGTATTTT. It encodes CSATGAFSLSDTQYF.

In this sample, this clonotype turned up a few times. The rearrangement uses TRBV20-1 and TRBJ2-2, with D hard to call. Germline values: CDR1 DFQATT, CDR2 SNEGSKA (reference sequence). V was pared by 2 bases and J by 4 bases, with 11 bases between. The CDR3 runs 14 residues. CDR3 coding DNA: TGCAGTGCTAGATTATCGCTTTCCACCGGGGAGCTGTTTTTT. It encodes CSARLSLSTGELFF.

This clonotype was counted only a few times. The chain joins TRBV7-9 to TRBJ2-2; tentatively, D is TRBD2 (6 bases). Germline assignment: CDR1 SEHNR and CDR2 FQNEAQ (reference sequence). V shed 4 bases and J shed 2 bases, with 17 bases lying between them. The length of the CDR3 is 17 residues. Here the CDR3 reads CASSSRQGLTNTGELFF. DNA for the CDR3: TGTGCCAGCAGCTCCCGCCAGGGACTTACAAACACCGGGGAGCTGTTTTTT.

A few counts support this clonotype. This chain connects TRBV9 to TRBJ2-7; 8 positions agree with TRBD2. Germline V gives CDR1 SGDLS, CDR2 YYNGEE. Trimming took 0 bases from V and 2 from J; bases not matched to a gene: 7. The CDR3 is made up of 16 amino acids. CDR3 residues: CASSVATGGSAYEQYF. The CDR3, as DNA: TGTGCCAGCAGCGTAGCTACGGGAGGGTCGGCCTACGAGCAGTACTTC.

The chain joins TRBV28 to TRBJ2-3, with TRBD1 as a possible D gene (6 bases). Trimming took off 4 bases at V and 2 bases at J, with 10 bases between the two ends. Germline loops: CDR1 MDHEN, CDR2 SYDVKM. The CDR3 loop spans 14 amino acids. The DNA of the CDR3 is TGTGCCAGCAGTTCCCGGACAGTCACAGATACGCAGTATTTT. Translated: CASSSRTVTDTQYF.

DNA of the CDR3: TGTGCCAGCAGCGGATCCGGGATAGGGGACAATGAGCAGTTCTTC. Its translation is CASSGSGIGDNEQFF. V gene TRBV9 combines with J gene TRBJ2-1, with D perhaps TRBD1 or TRBD2 (5 bases each). Germline CDR1 and CDR2: SGDLS and YYNGEE. The CDR3 consists of 15 residues. The ends were cut back, 3 bases at V and 5 bases at J, with 15 bases in the middle.

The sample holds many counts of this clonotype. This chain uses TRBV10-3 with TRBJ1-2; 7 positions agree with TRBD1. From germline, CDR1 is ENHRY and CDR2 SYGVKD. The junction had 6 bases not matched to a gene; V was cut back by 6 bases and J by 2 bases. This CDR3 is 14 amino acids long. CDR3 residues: CAIRRDRGNYGYTF. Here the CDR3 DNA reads TGTGCCATCAGAAGGGACAGAGGGAACTATGGCTACACCTTC.

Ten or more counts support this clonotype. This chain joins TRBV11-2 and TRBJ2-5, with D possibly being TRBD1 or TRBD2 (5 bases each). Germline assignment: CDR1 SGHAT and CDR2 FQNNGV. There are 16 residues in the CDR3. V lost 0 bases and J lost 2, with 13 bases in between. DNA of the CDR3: TGTGCCAGCAGCTTAGAGATAACGGGGCCGCAAGAGACCCAGTACTTC. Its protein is CASSLEITGPQETQYF.

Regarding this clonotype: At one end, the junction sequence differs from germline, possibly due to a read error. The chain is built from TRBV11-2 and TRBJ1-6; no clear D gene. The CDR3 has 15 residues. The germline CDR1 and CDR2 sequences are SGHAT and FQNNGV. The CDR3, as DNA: TGTGCCAGCCGCTTACTAGGGTGGGGTAATTCACCCCTCCACTTT. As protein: CASRLLGWGNSPLHF.

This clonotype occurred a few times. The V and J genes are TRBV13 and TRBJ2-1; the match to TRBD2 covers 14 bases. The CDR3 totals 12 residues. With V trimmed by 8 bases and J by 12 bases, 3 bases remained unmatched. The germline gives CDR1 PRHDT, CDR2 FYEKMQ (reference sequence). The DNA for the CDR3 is TGTGCCAGCCGACTAGCGGGAGGGCCGCAGTTCTTC. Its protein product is CASRLAGGPQFF.

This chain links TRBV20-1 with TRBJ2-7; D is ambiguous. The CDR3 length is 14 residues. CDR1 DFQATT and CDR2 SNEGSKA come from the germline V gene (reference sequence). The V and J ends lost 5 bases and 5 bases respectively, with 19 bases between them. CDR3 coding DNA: TGCAGTGCTCCGGCCATCCCCAAATCTCACGAGCAGTACTTC. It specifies CSAPAIPKSHEQYF.